This is a list of T cell receptor beta chains from one sample in a study of CD8+ T cells in alopecia areata. TCRdb's table, derived via immunoSEQ multiplex PCR, lists solely in-frame clones and lacks some. This sample yields some 190,000 clones, of which 51% are seen a single time; around 10% belongs to the top ten. The sample was CD8+ T cells sorted from blood, taken at week 52, from a patient treated with tofacitinib. Source of these receptors: a human donor with alopecia areata. Both conserved end residues are part of each CDR3. Fields, in order: clone size, J gene, V gene, D gene, CDR3 protein, CDR3 DNA. D genes are given only for firm matches. Not all rows give a size; the values are once, few, many and, for expanded clones, a class.

clone size: few
J gene: TRBJ2-7
V gene: TRBV29-1
D gene: TRBD2
CDR3 protein: CSVEGLAETYEQYF
CDR3 DNA: TGCAGCGTTGAAGGACTAGCGGAGACCTACGAGCAGTACTTC

clone size: -
J gene: TRBJ1-4
V gene: TRBV25-1
D gene: TRBD1
CDR3 protein: CASSEGDRAGEKLFF
CDR3 DNA: TGTGCCAGCAGTGAAGGGGACAGGGCGGGTGAAAAACTGTTTTTT

clone size: -
J gene: TRBJ2-2
V gene: TRBV30
D gene: -
CDR3 protein: CAWSPGEAGELFF
CDR3 DNA: TGTGCCTGGAGTCCGGGGGAGGCCGGGGAGCTGTTTTTT

clone size: -
J gene: TRBJ2-7
V gene: TRBV7-9
D gene: -
CDR3 protein: CASSPVRVALYEQYF
CDR3 DNA: TGTGCCAGCAGCCCCGTGAGGGTCGCTCTCTACGAGCAGTACTTC

clone size: -
J gene: TRBJ2-7
V gene: TRBV29-1
D gene: -
CDR3 protein: CSPGGAASYEQYF
CDR3 DNA: TGCAGCCCTGGGGGGGCCGCATCCTACGAGCAGTACTTC

clone size: -
J gene: TRBJ2-2
V gene: TRBV6-1
D gene: TRBD1
CDR3 protein: CASNRGGDTGELFF
CDR3 DNA: TGTGCCAGCAATCGAGGGGGCGACACCGGGGAGCTGTTTTTT

clone size: -
J gene: TRBJ2-5
V gene: TRBV6-5
D gene: TRBD1
CDR3 protein: CASSYSGTVQETQYF
CDR3 DNA: TGTGCCAGCAGTTACTCGGGGACAGTTCAAGAGACCCAGTACTTC

clone size: -
J gene: TRBJ1-4
V gene: TRBV18
D gene: -
CDR3 protein: CASSPQRSEKLFF
CDR3 DNA: TGTGCCAGCTCACCTCAGCGCAGTGAAAAACTGTTTTTT

clone size: -
J gene: TRBJ1-6
V gene: TRBV30
D gene: -
CDR3 protein: CAWGQGGNSPLHF
CDR3 DNA: TGTGCCTGGGGTCAGGGAGGAAATTCACCCCTCCACTTT

clone size: -
J gene: TRBJ2-5
V gene: TRBV27
D gene: -
CDR3 protein: CASSRGLGQETQYF
CDR3 DNA: TGTGCCAGCAGTAGGGGACTGGGCCAAGAGACCCAGTACTTC

clone size: -
J gene: TRBJ1-1
V gene: TRBV6-5
D gene: -
CDR3 protein: CASRSIRGGTEAFF
CDR3 DNA: TGTGCCAGCAGATCTATCCGGGGAGGCACTGAAGCTTTCTTT

clone size: -
J gene: TRBJ2-7
V gene: TRBV5-6
D gene: -
CDR3 protein: CASRYDIGVDEQYF
CDR3 DNA: TGTGCCAGCAGGTACGACATCGGGGTCGACGAGCAGTACTTC

clone size: -
J gene: TRBJ2-5
V gene: TRBV2
D gene: -
CDR3 protein: CASSEPDVQETQYF
CDR3 DNA: TGTGCCAGCAGTGAACCGGACGTCCAAGAGACCCAGTACTTC

clone size: -
J gene: TRBJ2-7
V gene: TRBV9
D gene: TRBD2
CDR3 protein: CASSLSGESSYEQYF
CDR3 DNA: TGTGCCAGCAGCTTGAGCGGGGAGAGCTCCTACGAGCAGTACTTC

clone size: -
J gene: TRBJ1-1
V gene: TRBV10-3
D gene: TRBD1
CDR3 protein: CAAGTVEAFF
CDR3 DNA: TGTGCCGCCGGGACAGTAGAAGCTTTCTTT

clone size: few
J gene: TRBJ2-2
V gene: TRBV4-1
D gene: -
CDR3 protein: CASSLRDTGELFF
CDR3 DNA: TGCGCCAGCAGCCTCAGGGATACCGGGGAGCTGTTTTTT

clone size: few
J gene: TRBJ2-6
V gene: TRBV7-8
D gene: TRBD2
CDR3 protein: CASSPRGSGAFGANVLTF
CDR3 DNA: TGTGCCAGCAGCCCTCGGGGTAGCGGGGCTTTTGGGGCCAACGTCCTGACTTTC

clone size: -
J gene: TRBJ2-1
V gene: TRBV5-1
D gene: TRBD1
CDR3 protein: CASSLDRAYNEQFF
CDR3 DNA: TGCGCCAGCAGCTTAGACAGGGCATACAATGAGCAGTTCTTC

clone size: -
J gene: TRBJ1-1
V gene: TRBV19
D gene: -
CDR3 protein: CASSVGTAEAFF
CDR3 DNA: TGTGCCAGTAGCGTGGGGACGGCTGAAGCTTTCTTT

clone size: -
J gene: TRBJ1-4
V gene: TRBV20-1
D gene: -
CDR3 protein: CSARDRRKLFF
CDR3 DNA: TGCAGTGCTAGAGATCGGCGAAAACTGTTTTTT

clone size: -
J gene: TRBJ2-7
V gene: TRBV29-1
D gene: TRBD2
CDR3 protein: CSVEGWEGSSYEQYF
CDR3 DNA: TGCAGCGTTGAAGGGTGGGAGGGGAGCTCCTACGAGCAGTACTTC

clone size: few
J gene: TRBJ2-3
V gene: TRBV29-1
D gene: -
CDR3 protein: CSVEGGRGADTQYF
CDR3 DNA: TGCAGCGTTGAGGGGGGGCGAGGGGCAGATACGCAGTATTTT

clone size: -
J gene: TRBJ2-7
V gene: TRBV2
D gene: -
CDR3 protein: CASSETRGHLTYEQYF
CDR3 DNA: TGTGCCAGCAGTGAAACCCGAGGACACCTGACCTACGAGCAGTACTTC

clone size: -
J gene: TRBJ2-1
V gene: TRBV27
D gene: -
CDR3 protein: CASSLGGAPLNEQFF
CDR3 DNA: TGTGCCAGCAGCCTAGGAGGGGCGCCGTTGAATGAGCAGTTCTTC

clone size: -
J gene: TRBJ1-1
V gene: TRBV10-3
D gene: -
CDR3 protein: CAMRDPMNTEAFF
CDR3 DNA: TGTGCCATGAGGGACCCCATGAACACTGAAGCTTTCTTT

clone size: -
J gene: TRBJ1-2
V gene: TRBV6-4
D gene: -
CDR3 protein: CASSEGFGYGYTF
CDR3 DNA: TGTGCCAGCAGTGAGGGTTTCGGGTATGGCTACACCTTC

clone size: -
J gene: TRBJ2-1
V gene: TRBV30
D gene: TRBD2
CDR3 protein: CAWTSGVSSYNEQFF
CDR3 DNA: TGTGCCTGGACTAGCGGGGTGAGCTCCTACAATGAGCAGTTCTTC

clone size: -
J gene: TRBJ2-7
V gene: TRBV7-2
D gene: -
CDR3 protein: CASSTFRGGLSYEQYF
CDR3 DNA: TGTGCCAGCAGCACCTTTCGAGGGGGTCTATCGTACGAGCAGTACTTC

clone size: -
J gene: TRBJ1-5
V gene: TRBV19
D gene: TRBD1
CDR3 protein: CASTQNIRQGDHGNQPQHF
CDR3 DNA: TGTGCCAGTACCCAAAATATCAGACAGGGGGACCATGGCAATCAGCCCCAGCATTTT

clone size: -
J gene: TRBJ2-1
V gene: TRBV4-1
D gene: -
CDR3 protein: CASSQDRGGYEQFF
CDR3 DNA: TGCGCCAGCAGCCAAGATCGTGGGGGTTATGAGCAGTTCTTC

clone size: -
J gene: TRBJ2-7
V gene: TRBV15
D gene: -
CDR3 protein: CATSRDAYEQYF
CDR3 DNA: TGTGCCACCAGCAGAGATGCGTACGAGCAGTACTTC

clone size: few
J gene: TRBJ2-6
V gene: TRBV5-4
D gene: -
CDR3 protein: CASSLVGAGASGANVLTF
CDR3 DNA: TGTGCCAGCAGCTTGGTTGGGGCAGGGGCTTCTGGGGCCAACGTCCTGACTTTC

clone size: -
J gene: TRBJ1-6
V gene: TRBV9
D gene: -
CDR3 protein: CASSVGGASPLHF
CDR3 DNA: TGTGCCAGCAGCGTAGGAGGGGCCTCACCCCTCCACTTT

clone size: -
J gene: TRBJ1-1
V gene: TRBV27
D gene: -
CDR3 protein: CASSLNFGQGEAFF
CDR3 DNA: TGTGCCAGCAGTTTAAACTTTGGGCAGGGGGAAGCTTTCTTT

clone size: -
J gene: TRBJ1-2
V gene: TRBV29-1
D gene: -
CDR3 protein: CSAIPEGVYGYTF
CDR3 DNA: TGCAGCGCAATCCCCGAGGGAGTCTATGGCTACACCTTC

clone size: -
J gene: TRBJ1-3
V gene: TRBV27
D gene: -
CDR3 protein: CASSLDGGTGNTIYF
CDR3 DNA: TGTGCCAGCAGTTTAGATGGGGGTACTGGAAACACCATATATTTT